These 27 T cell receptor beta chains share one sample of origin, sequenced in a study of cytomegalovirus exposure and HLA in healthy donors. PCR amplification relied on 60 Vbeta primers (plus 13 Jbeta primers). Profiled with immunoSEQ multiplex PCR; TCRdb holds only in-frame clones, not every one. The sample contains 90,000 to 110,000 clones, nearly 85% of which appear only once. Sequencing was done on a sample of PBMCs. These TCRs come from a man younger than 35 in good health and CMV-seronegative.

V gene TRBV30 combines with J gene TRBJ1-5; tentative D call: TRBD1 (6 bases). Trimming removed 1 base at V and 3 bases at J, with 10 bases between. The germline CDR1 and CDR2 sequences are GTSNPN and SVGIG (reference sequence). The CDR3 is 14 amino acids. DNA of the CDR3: TGTGCCTGGAGTGGTGGGGGCCCCAATCAGCCCCAGCATTTT. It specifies CAWSGGGPNQPQHF.

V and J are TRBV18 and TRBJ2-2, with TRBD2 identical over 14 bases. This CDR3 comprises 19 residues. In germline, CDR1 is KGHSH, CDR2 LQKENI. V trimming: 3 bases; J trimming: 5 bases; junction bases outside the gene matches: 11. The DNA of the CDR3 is TGTGCCAGCTCACCGCTCAGACTAGCGGGAGGGCCGGGGACCGGGGAGCTGTTTTTT. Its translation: CASSPLRLAGGPGTGELFF. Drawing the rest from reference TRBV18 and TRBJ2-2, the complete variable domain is NAGVMQNPRHLVRRRGQEARLRCSPMKGHSHVYWYRQLPEEGLKFMVYLQKENIIDESGMPKERFSAEFPKEGPSILRIQQVVRGDSAAYFCASSPLRLAGGPGTGELFFGEGSRLTVL.

The CDR3, as DNA: TGTGCCAGCAGTTTAAGGCCCGGGTTTGAGGTCACAGATACGCAGTATTTT. As protein: CASSLRPGFEVTDTQYF. The chain recombines TRBV28 with TRBJ2-3; D is uncertain. CDR1 MDHEN and CDR2 SYDVKM come from the germline V gene. CDR3 length equals 17 residues. Trimming pared 2 bases from V and 2 bases from J, leaving 17 bases between.

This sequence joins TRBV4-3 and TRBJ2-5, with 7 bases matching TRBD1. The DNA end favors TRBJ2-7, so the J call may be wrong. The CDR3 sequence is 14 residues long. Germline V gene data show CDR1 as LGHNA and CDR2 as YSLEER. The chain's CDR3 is CASSQDWDSYEQYF. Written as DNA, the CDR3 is TGCGCCAGCAGCCAAGATTGGGACAGCTACGAGCAGTACTTC.

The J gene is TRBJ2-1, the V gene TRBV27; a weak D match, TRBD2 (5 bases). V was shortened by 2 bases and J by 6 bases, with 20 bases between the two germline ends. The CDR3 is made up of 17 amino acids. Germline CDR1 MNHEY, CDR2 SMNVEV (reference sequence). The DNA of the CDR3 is TGTGCCAGCAGTTTAGGGCGTTCGAGACTATCCGTCAATGAGCAGTTCTTC. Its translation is CASSLGRSRLSVNEQFF.

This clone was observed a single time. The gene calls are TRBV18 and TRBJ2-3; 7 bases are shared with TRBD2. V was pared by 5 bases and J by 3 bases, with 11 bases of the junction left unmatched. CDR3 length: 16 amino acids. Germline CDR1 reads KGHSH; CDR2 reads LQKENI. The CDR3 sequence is CASSKRSGGATDTQYF. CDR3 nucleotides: TGTGCCAGCTCAAAGAGGTCGGGGGGAGCTACAGATACGCAGTATTTT.

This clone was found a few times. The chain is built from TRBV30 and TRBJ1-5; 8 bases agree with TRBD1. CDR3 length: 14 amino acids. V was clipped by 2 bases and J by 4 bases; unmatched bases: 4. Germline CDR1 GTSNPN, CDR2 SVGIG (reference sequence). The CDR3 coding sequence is TGTGCCTGGAGTTTAGGACAGGGTAATCAGCCCCAGCATTTT. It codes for CAWSLGQGNQPQHF. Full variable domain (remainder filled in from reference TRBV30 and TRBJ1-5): SQTIHQWPATLVQPVGSPLSLECTVEGTSNPNLYWYRQAAGRGLQLLFYSVGIGQISSEVPQNLSASRPQDRQFILSSKKLLLSDSGFYLCAWSLGQGNQPQHFGDGTRLSIL.

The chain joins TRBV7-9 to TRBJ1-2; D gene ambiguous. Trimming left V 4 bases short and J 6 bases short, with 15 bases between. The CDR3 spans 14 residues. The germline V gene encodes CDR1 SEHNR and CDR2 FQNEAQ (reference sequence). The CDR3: CASSSPRGTDGYTF. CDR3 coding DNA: TGTGCCAGCAGCTCGCCACGGGGAACCGATGGCTACACCTTC.

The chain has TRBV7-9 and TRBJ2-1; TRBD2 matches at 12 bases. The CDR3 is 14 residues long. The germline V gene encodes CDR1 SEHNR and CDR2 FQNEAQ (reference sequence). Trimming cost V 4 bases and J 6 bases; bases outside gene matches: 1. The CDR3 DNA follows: TGTGCCAGCAGCTCTAGCGGGAGGGCCAATGAGCAGTTCTTC. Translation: CASSSSGRANEQFF. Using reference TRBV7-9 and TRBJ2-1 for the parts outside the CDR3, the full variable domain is DTGVSQNPRHKITKRGQNVTFRCDPISEHNRLYWYRQTLGQGPEFLTYFQNEAQLEKSRLLSDRFSAERPKGSFSTLEIQRTEQGDSAMYLCASSSSGRANEQFFGPGTRLTVL.

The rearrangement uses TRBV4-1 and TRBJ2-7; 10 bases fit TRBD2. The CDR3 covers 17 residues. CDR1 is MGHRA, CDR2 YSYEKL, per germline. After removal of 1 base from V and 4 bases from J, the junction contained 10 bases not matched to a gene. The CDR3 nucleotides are TGCGCCAGCAGCCAAGGATGGTACAGCGGGGGGGGATACGAGCAGTACTTC. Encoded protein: CASSQGWYSGGGYEQYF.

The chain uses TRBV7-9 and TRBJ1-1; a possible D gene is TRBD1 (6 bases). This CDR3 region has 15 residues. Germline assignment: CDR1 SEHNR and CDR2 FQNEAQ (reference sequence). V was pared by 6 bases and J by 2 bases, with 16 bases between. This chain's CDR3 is CASRDAGTPNTEAFF. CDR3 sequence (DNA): TGTGCCAGCAGGGACGCCGGGACACCAAACACTGAAGCTTTCTTT.

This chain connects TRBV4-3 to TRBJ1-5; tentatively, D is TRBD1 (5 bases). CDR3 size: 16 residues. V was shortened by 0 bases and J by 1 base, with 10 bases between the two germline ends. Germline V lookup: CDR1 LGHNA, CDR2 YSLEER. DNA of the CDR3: TGCGCCAGCAGCCAAGATGGGCCAGGGAGCAATCAGCCCCAGCATTTT. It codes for CASSQDGPGSNQPQHF.

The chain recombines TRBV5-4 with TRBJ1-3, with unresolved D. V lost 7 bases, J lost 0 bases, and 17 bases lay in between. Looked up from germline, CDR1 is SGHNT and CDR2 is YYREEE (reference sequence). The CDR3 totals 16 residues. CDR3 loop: CASAQWLEISGNTIYF. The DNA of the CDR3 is TGTGCCAGCGCCCAGTGGCTGGAGATCTCTGGAAACACCATATATTTT.

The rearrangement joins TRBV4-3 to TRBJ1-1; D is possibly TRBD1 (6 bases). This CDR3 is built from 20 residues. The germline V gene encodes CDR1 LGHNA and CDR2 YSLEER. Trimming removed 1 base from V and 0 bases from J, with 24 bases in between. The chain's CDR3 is CASSQGFTDSVNQMNTEAFF. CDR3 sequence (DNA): TGCGCCAGCAGCCAAGGGTTTACGGACAGCGTAAATCAGATGAACACTGAAGCTTTCTTT.

The CDR3 DNA is TGTGCCATCGGGAGGGATGCGGACACTGAAGCTTTCTTT. This encodes CAIGRDADTEAFF. The chain recombines TRBV10-3 with TRBJ1-1, with D unclear. Per the germline V gene, CDR1 is ENHRY and CDR2 is SYGVKD. The CDR3 covers 13 residues. Trimming took off 8 bases at V and 3 bases at J, with 13 bases between the two ends.

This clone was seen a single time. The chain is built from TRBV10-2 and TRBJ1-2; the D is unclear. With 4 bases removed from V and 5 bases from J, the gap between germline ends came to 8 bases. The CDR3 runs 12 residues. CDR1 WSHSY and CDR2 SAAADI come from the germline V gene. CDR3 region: CASSGPGYGYTF. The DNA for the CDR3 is TGCGCCAGCAGTGGGCCTGGTTATGGCTACACCTTC.

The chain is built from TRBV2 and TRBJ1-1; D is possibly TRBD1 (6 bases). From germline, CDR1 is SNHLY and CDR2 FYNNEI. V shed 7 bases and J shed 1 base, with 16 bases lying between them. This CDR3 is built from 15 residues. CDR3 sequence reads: CASNTGGAANTEAFF. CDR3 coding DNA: TGTGCCAGCAACACGGGGGGCGCGGCGAACACTGAAGCTTTCTTT.

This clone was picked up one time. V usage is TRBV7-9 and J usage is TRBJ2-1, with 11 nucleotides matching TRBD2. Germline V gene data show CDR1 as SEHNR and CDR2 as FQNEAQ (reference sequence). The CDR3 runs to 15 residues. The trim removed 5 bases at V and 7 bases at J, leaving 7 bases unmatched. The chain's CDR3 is CASSLLLAGANEQFF. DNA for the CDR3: TGTGCCAGCAGCCTCTTACTAGCGGGAGCGAATGAGCAGTTCTTC.

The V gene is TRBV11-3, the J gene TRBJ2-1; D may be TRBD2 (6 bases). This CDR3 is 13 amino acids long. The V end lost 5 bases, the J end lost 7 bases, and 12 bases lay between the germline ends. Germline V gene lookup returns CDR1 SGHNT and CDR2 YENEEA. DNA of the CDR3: TGTGCCAGCAGCCGGGGGACCTTGAATGAGCAGTTCTTC. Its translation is CASSRGTLNEQFF.

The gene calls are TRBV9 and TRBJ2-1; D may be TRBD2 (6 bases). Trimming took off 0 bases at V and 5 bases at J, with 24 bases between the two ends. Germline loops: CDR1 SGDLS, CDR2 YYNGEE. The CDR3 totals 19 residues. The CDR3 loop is CASSVEEGSGGRLNNEQFF. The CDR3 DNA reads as TGTGCCAGCAGCGTAGAGGAGGGGTCAGGTGGGAGACTAAACAATGAGCAGTTCTTC.

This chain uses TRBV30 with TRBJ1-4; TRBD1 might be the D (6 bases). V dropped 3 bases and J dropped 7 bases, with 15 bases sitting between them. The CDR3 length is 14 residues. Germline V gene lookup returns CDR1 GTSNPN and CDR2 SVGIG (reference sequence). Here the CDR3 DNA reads TGTGCCTGGAGCTTTGGGGGCGTACGTGAAAAACTGTTTTTT. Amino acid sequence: CAWSFGGVREKLFF.

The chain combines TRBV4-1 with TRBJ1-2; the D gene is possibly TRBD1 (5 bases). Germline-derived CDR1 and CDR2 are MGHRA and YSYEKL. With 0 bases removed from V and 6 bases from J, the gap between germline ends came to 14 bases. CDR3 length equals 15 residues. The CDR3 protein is CASSQEPRATDGYTF. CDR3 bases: TGCGCCAGCAGCCAAGAACCCAGGGCGACTGATGGCTACACCTTC.

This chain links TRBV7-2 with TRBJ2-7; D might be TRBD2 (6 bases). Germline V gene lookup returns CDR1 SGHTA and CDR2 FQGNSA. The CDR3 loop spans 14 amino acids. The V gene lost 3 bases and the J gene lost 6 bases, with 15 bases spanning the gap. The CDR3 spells CASSFGSHKGEQYF. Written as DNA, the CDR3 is TGTGCCAGCAGCTTCGGGAGCCACAAGGGCGAGCAGTACTTC.

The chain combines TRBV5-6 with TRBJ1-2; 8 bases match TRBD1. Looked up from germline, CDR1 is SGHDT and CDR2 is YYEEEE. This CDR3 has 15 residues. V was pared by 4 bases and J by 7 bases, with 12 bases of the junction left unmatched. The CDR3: CASSAGQGQGVGYTF. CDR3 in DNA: TGTGCCAGCAGCGCAGGACAGGGCCAAGGAGTTGGCTACACCTTC.

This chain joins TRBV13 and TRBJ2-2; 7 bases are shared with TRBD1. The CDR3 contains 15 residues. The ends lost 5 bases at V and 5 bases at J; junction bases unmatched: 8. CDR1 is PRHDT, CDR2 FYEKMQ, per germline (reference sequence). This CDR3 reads CASSPRTGWTGELFF. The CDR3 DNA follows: TGTGCCAGCAGCCCACGGACAGGTTGGACCGGGGAGCTGTTTTTT.

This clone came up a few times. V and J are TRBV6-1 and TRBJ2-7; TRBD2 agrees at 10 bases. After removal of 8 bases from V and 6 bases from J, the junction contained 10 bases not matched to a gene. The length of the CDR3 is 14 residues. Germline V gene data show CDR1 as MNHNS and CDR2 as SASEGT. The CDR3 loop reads CASRVGLAGGEQYF. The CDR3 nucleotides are TGTGCCAGCCGGGTGGGGTTAGCGGGAGGCGAGCAGTACTTC.

CDR3 nucleotide sequence: TGTGCCATCAGTGATCTTTCGAGGGAGACCCAGTACTTC. It codes for CAISDLSRETQYF. This chain connects TRBV10-3 to TRBJ2-5; D unclear. Germline V gene lookup returns CDR1 ENHRY and CDR2 SYGVKD. The CDR3 extends over 13 amino acids. V was pared by 3 bases and J by 5 bases, with 10 bases between.